This T cell receptor beta chain was found in a study of cytomegalovirus exposure and HLA in healthy donors. Study-level results: The investigators catalogued under 200 TCR beta chains as cytomegalovirus-associated.

Per germline, CDR1 MDHEN and CDR2 SYDVKM. V shed 5 bases and J shed 9 bases, with 20 bases lying between them. The CDR3 is 14 amino acids. Repertoires were generated with immunoSEQ multiplex PCR, while TCRdb's copy carries only in-frame clones and drops some. There are some 220,000 clones in the sample; 80% to 95% occur only once, and approximately 0.99% lies in the top ten. The donors were members of the validation cohort comprising about 130 subjects, separate from the approximately 670-subject first cohort. In regard to this clone: The antigen remains unidentified.

The receptor was derived from a woman aged 18-29 years in good health and CMV-seronegative. The sequenced sample consisted of PBMCs. V and J are TRBV28 and TRBJ2-7, with TRBD2 as a possible D gene (5 bases). Written as DNA, the CDR3 is TGTGCCAGCAGTCCATGGACGGGAATGCAGACGCAGTACTTC. Its protein product is CASSPWTGMQTQYF. Using reference TRBV28 and TRBJ2-7 for the parts outside the CDR3, the full variable domain is DVKVTQSSRYLVKRTGEKVFLECVQDMDHENMFWYRQDPGLGLRLIYFSYDVKMKEKGDIPEGYSVSREKKERFSLILESASTNQTSMYLCASSPWTGMQTQYFGPGTRLTVT.